The entry that follows covers one TCR beta chain sequence. The antigen is not known. With 60 Vbeta and 13 Jbeta primers, the PCR was carried out. Profiled with immunoSEQ multiplex PCR; TCRdb holds only in-frame clones, not every one. The table lists approximately 100,000 clones, around 75% of them singletons. This record comes from a study of cytomegalovirus exposure and HLA in healthy donors. Study findings and constraints: In the analysis, some V segments, TRBV6-2 and TRBV6-3 included, were excluded as indistinguishable. A later analysis found TCR association rates differed by HLA locus, highest for DRB1 and lowest for HLA-C.

Donors in the study were healthy people who gave bone marrow. J gave up 7 bases and V 1 base, and 3 bases lay outside the gene matches. The CDR3 is 13 amino acids. Germline V CDR1 and CDR2: SGDLS, YYNGEE. The source material was PBMCs. V gene TRBV9 combines with J gene TRBJ1-2, with TRBD1 matching 8 bases. This clonotype originated in a female donor in good health and CMV-seronegative. The CDR3 DNA follows: TGTGCCAGCAGCGTAACAGGGGGAGCTGGCTACACCTTC. Its protein is CASSVTGGAGYTF.